This TCR beta chain was recorded in a study of T cells in Graves' hyperthyroidism and ophthalmopathy. Study overall: The blood sample was taken at first diagnosis, before treatment began.

J lost 0 bases, V lost 5 bases, and 8 bases had no gene match. The CDR3 consists of 16 residues. Comments on this clonotype: Its antigen is unidentified.

Notes on the study in general: Ophthalmopathy and stable hyperthyroidism were told apart by a 13 V-J model.

RNA transcripts were the template for amplifying TCR beta CDR3 regions. In the first-round RT-PCR of the TCR CDR3, the HTBI primer set was used. TCRdb ran MiXCR on the multiplex PCR reads and lists one entry per CDR3 protein. Among a few hundred thousand distinct CDR3 sequences, around 20% were seen once, and the ten largest hold roughly 44%. This TCR derives from a man aged 35 to 55 with Graves' hyperthyroidism. The chain combines TRBV12-3 or TRBV12-4 with TRBJ1-1; 8 nucleotides agree with TRBD1. The sequenced sample was blood. CDR3 nucleotides: TGTGCCAGCAGTCCCGGACAGGGTGCGATGAACACTGAAGCTTTCTTT. The encoded protein is CASSPGQGAMNTEAFF.